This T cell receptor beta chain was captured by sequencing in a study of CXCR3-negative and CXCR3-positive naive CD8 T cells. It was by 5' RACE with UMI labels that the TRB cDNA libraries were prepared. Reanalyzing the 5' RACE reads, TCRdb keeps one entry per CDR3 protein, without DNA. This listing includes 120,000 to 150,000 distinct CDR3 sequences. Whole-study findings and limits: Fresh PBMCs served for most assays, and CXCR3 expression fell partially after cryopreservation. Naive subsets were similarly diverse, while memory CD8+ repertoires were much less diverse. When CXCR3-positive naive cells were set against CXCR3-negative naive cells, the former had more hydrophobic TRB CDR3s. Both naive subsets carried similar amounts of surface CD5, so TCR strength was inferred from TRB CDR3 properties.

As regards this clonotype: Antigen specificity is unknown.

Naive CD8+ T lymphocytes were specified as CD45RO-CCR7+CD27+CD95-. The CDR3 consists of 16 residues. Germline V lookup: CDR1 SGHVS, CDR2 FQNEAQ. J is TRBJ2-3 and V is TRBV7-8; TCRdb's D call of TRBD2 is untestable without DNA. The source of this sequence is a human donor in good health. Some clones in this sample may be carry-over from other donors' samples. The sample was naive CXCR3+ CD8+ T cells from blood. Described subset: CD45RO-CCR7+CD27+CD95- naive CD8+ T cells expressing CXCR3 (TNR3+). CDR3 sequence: CASSPHLTTPADTQYF.